This T cell receptor beta chain is drawn from a study of graft-versus-host responses after intestinal transplantation. At the level of the study: Uniformly, recipients were administered anti-thymocyte globulin induction with subsequent tacrolimus and steroids for two to three years.

Assay: immunoSEQ multiplex PCR; the TCRdb copy retains only in-frame clones and omits some. The data show about 7,600 clones, roughly 82% seen once. In its sample, this clone was seen a few times. Its antigen remains unknown. Findings and limits, study-wide: Among circulating GvH clones, peak levels were associated with early post-transplant declines in HvG clones. High graft-versus-host to host-versus-graft clonal ratios were found in allografts of patients who had graft-donor T cell macrochimerism.

V was clipped by 2 bases and J by 5 bases, with 11 bases between them. This CDR3 is 15 amino acids long. The germline V gene encodes CDR1 SGHRS and CDR2 YFSETQ. The starting material, graft tissue, was processed to release intraepithelial and lamina propria lymphocytes. The J gene is TRBJ1-6, the V gene TRBV5-1; perhaps TRBD1 as D (5 bases). The input for sequencing was ileum tissue, taken approximately 19 weeks after transplant. The receptor was derived from a human patient who received an intestinal transplant, so some T cells may come from the graft donor. The CDR3 sequence is CASSFADRNNSPLHF. CDR3 bases: TGCGCCAGCAGCTTCGCAGACAGAAATAATTCACCCCTCCACTTT.